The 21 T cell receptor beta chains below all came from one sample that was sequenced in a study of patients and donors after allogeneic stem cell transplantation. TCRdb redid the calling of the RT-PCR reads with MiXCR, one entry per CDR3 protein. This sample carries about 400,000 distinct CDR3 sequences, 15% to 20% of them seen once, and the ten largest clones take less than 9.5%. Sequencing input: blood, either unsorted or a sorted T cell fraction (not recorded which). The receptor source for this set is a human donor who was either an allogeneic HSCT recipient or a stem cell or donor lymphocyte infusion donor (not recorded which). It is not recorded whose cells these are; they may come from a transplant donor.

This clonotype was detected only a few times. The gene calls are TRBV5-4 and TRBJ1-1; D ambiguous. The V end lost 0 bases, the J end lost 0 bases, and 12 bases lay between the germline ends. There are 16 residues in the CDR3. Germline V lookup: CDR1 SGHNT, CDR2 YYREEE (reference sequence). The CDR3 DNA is TGTGCCAGCAGCTTGGATCTCGGGGTCATGAACACTGAAGCTTTCTTT. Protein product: CASSLDLGVMNTEAFF.

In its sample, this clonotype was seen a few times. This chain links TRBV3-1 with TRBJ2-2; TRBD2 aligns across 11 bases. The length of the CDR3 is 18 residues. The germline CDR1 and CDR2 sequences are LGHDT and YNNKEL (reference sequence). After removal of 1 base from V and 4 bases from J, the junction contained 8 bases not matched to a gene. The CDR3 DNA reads TGTGCCAGCAGCCAAGTACTAGCGGGAGTCGGAAGCACCGGGGAGCTGTTTTTT. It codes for CASSQVLAGVGSTGELFF.

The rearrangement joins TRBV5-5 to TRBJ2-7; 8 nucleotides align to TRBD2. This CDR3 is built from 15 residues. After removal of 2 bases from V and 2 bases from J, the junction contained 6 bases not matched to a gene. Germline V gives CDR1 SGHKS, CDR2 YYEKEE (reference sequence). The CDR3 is CASSFSSGLTYEQYF. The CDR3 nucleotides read TGTGCCAGCAGCTTTTCTAGCGGGCTTACCTACGAGCAGTACTTC.

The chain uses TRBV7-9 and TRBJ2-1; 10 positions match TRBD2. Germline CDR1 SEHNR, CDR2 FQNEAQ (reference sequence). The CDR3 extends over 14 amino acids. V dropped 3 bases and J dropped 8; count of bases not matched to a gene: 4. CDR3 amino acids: CASSFSGRWHEQFF. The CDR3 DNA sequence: TGTGCCAGCAGCTTTAGCGGGAGGTGGCATGAGCAGTTCTTC.

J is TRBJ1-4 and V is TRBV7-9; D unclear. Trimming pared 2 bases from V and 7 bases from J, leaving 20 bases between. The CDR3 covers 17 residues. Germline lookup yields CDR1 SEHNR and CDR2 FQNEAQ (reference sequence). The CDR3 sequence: CASSLYRPIIAGEKLFF. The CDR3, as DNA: TGTGCCAGCAGCTTATATCGACCCATCATCGCAGGTGAAAAACTGTTTTTT.

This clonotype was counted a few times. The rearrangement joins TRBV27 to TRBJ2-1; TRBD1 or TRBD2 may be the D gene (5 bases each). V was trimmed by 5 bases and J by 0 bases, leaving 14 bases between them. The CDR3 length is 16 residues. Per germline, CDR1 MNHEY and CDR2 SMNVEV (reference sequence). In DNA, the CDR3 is TGTGCCAGCAGTGGACCGGGACCGGGCTCCTACAATGAGCAGTTCTTC. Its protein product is CASSGPGPGSYNEQFF.

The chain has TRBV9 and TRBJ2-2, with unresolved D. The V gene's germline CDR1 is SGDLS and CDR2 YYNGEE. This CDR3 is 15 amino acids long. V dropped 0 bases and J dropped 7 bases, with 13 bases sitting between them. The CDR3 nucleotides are TGTGCCAGCAGCGTAGGACACAGCGAGGACGGGGAGCTGTTTTTT. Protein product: CASSVGHSEDGELFF.

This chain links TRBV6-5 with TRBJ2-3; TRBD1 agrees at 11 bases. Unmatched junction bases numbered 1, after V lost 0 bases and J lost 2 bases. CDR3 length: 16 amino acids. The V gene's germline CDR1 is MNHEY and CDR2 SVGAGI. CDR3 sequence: CASSYSDRGLTDTQYF. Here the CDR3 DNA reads TGTGCCAGCAGTTACTCGGACAGGGGGCTCACAGATACGCAGTATTTT.

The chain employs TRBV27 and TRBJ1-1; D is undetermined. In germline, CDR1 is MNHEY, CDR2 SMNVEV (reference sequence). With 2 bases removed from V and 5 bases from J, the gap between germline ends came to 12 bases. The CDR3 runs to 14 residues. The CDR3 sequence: CASSLVAGVTEAFF. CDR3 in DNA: TGTGCCAGCAGTTTAGTCGCCGGGGTGACTGAAGCTTTCTTT.

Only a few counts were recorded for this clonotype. The CDR3 DNA sequence: TGTGCCAGCAGTTTGGCGGGGTGGGGCACAGATACGCAGTATTTT. Translation: CASSLAGWGTDTQYF. The chain links TRBV12-3 or TRBV12-4 to TRBJ2-3; a weak D match, TRBD2 (6 bases). The CDR3 length is 15 residues. Trimming removed 3 bases at V and 1 base at J, with 11 bases between.

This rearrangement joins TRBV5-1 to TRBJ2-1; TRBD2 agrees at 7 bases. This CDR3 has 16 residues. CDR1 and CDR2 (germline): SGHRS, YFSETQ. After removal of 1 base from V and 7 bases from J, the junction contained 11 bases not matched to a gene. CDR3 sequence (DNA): TGCGCCAGCAGCTTGAGTCCGCGGGAGAGGGGTAATGAGCAGTTCTTC. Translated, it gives CASSLSPRERGNEQFF.

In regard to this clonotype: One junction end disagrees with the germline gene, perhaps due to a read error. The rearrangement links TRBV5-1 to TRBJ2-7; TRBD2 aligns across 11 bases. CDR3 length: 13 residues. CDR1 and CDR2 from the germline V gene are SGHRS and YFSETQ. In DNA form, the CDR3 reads TGCGCCAGCAGTACTAGCGGGAGCTACGAGCAGTGCTTC. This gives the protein CASSTSGSYEQCF.

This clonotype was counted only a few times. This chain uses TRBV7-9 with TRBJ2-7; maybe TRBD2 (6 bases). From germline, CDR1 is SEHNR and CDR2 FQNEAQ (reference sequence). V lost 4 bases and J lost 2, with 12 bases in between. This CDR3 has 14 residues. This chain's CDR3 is CASSSVAATYEQYF. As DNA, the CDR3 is TGTGCCAGCAGCTCGGTAGCGGCCACCTACGAGCAGTACTTC.

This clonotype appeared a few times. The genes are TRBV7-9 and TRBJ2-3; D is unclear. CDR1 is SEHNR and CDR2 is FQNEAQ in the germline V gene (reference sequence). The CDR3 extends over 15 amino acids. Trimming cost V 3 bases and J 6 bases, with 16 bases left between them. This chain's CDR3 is CASSLAAGWTDTQYF. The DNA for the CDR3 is TGTGCCAGCAGCTTGGCGGCAGGATGGACGGATACGCAGTATTTT.

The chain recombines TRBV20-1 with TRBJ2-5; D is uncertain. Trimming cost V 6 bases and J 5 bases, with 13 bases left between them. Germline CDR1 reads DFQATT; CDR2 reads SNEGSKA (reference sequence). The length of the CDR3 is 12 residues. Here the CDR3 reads CSAKTSAETQYF. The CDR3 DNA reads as TGCAGTGCCAAGACGAGTGCTGAGACCCAGTACTTC.

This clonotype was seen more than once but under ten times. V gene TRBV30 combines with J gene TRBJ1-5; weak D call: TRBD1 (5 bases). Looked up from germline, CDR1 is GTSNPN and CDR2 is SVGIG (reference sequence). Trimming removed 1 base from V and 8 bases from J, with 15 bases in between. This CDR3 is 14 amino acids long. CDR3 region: CAWSGTGRAEPQHF. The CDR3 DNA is TGTGCCTGGAGTGGTACGGGCAGGGCCGAGCCCCAGCATTTT.

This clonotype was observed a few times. The CDR3 nucleotides read TGTGCCAGCAGCCAAGGGGTCGGACTAGCGGTCGACGAGCAGTACTTC. Protein product: CASSQGVGLAVDEQYF. The chain links TRBV3-1 to TRBJ2-7, with 10 nucleotides matching TRBD2. The CDR3 extends over 16 amino acids. Germline V gene lookup returns CDR1 LGHDT and CDR2 YNNKEL (reference sequence). Germline trimming cut 1 base from V and 5 bases from J; bases unmatched to any gene: 8.

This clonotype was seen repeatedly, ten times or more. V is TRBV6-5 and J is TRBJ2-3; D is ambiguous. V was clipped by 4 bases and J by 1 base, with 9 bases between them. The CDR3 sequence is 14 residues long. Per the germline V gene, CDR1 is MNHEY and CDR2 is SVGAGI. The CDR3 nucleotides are TGTGCCAGCAGTTTCAAACAGCGCACAGATACGCAGTATTTT. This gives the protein CASSFKQRTDTQYF.

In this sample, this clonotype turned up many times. CDR3 sequence reads: CASRSTSGSSYNEQFF. DNA for the CDR3: TGCGCCAGCAGGTCGACTAGCGGGAGTTCCTACAATGAGCAGTTCTTC. The genes are TRBV5-1 and TRBJ2-1, with 12 nucleotides matching TRBD2. With 5 bases clipped from V and 1 base from J, the junction kept 4 bases outside the gene matches. The CDR3 extends over 16 amino acids. CDR1 is SGHRS, CDR2 YFSETQ, per germline. The whole variable domain, filled in from reference TRBV5-1 and TRBJ2-1, reads KAGVTQTPRYLIKTRGQQVTLSCSPISGHRSVSWYQQTPGQGLQFLFEYFSETQRNKGNFPGRFSGRQFSNSRSEMNVSTLELGDSALYLCASRSTSGSSYNEQFFGPGTRLTVL.

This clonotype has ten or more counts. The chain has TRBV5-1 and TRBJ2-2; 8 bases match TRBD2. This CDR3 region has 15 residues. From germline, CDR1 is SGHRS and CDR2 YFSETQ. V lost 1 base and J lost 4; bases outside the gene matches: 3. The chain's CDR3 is CASSLTSGTTGELFF. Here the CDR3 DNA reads TGCGCCAGCAGCTTGACTAGCGGAACCACCGGGGAGCTGTTTTTT.

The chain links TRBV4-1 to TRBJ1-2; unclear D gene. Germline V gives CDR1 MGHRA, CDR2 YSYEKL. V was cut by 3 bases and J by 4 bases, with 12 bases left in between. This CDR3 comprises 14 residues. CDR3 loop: CASSHPKGGYGYTF. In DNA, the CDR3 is TGCGCCAGCAGCCATCCCAAGGGCGGCTATGGCTACACCTTC.